This T cell receptor (beta chain) is drawn from a study of post-analysis software for immune sequencing data. cDNA libraries of TCR beta carried unique molecular identifiers. In TCRdb, the PCR reads were re-called with MiXCR into one record per CDR3 protein. Here the sample spans about 770,000 distinct CDR3 sequences, about 45% being singletons. Germline CDR1 reads MGHDK; CDR2 reads SYGVNS. This CDR3 is built from 15 residues. With 3 bases clipped from V and 15 bases from J, the junction kept 14 bases outside the gene matches. Points on this clonotype: Its antigen remains unidentified.

Findings of the study overall: Patients carried 5 or 6 TRBV segments more frequently than controls did, and TRBV5-6, TRBV5-1 and TRBV20-1 were among them. Multiple sclerosis was associated with a significant reduction in normalized Chao1 diversity relative to controls.

The chain is built from TRBV25-1 and TRBJ1-6; 7 bases are shared with TRBD1. The sequencing input was blood. The receptor's source is a girl under 18 with multiple sclerosis. CDR3 region: CASSDAGTVLGRLHF. The CDR3 nucleotides read TGTGCCAGCAGTGATGCCGGGACAGTTCTTGGTCGCCTCCACTTT.